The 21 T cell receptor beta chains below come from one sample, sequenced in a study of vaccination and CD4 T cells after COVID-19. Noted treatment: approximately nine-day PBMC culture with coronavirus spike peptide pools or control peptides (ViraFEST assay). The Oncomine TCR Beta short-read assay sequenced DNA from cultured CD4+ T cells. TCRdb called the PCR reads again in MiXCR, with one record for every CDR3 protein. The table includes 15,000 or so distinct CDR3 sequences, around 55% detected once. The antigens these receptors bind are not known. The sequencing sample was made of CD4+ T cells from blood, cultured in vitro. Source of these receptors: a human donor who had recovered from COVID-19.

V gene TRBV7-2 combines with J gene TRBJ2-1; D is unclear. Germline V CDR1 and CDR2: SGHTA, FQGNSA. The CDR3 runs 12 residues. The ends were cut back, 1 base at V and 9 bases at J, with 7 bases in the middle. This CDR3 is CASSLEFTEQFF. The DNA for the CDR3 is TGTGCCAGCAGCTTAGAGTTTACTGAGCAGTTCTTC.

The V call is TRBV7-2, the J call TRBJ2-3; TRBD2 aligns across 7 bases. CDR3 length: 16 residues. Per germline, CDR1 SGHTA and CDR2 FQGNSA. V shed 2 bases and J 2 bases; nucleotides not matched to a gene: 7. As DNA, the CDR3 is TGTGCCAGCAGCTTACTCCTAGCGGTCGACACAGATACGCAGTATTTT. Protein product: CASSLLLAVDTDTQYF.

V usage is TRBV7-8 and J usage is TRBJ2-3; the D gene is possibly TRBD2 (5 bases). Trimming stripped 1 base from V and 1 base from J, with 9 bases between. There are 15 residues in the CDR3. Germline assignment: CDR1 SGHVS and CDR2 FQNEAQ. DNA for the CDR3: TGTGCCAGCAGCTTAGTAGGACTTCGCACAGATACGCAGTATTTT. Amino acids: CASSLVGLRTDTQYF.

The CDR3 here is CASSSTLNTEAFF. The CDR3 region has the DNA TGTGCCAGCAGCTCAACATTGAACACTGAAGCTTTCTTT. V is TRBV7-9 and J is TRBJ1-1; D uncertain. The CDR3 loop spans 13 amino acids. Germline CDR1 is SEHNR and CDR2 is FQNEAQ (reference sequence). V shed 4 bases and J shed 0 bases, with 6 bases lying between them.

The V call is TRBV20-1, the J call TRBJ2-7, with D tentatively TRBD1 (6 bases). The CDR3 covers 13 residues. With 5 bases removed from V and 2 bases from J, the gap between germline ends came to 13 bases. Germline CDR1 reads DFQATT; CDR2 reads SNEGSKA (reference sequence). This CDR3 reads CSAVDRRAYEQYF. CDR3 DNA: TGCAGTGCTGTCGACAGGCGAGCCTACGAGCAGTACTTC.

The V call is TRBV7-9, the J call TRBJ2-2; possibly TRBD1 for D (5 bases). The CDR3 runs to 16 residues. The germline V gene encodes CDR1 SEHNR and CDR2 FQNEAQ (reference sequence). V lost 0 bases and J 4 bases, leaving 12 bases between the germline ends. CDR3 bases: TGTGCCAGCAGCTTAGCGTGGGGCTTACTCACCGGGGAGCTGTTTTTT. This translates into CASSLAWGLLTGELFF.

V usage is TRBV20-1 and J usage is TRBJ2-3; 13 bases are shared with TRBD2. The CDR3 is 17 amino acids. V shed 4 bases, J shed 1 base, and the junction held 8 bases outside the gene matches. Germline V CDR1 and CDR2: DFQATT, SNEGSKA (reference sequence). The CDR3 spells CSAITSGGAGGTDTQYF. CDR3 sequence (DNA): TGCAGTGCTATTACTAGCGGGGGGGCTGGAGGCACAGATACGCAGTATTTT.

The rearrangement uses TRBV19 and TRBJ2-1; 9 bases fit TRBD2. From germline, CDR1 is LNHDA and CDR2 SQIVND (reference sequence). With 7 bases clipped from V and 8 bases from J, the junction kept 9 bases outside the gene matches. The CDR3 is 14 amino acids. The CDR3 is CASITTSGGDEQFF. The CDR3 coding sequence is TGTGCCAGTATTACGACTAGCGGAGGCGATGAGCAGTTCTTC.

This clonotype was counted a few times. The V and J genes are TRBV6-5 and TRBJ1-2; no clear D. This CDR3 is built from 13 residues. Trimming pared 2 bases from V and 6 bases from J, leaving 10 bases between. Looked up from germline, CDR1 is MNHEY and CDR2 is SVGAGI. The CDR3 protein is CASSYLAGNGYTF. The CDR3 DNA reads TGTGCCAGCAGTTACCTGGCCGGCAATGGCTACACCTTC.

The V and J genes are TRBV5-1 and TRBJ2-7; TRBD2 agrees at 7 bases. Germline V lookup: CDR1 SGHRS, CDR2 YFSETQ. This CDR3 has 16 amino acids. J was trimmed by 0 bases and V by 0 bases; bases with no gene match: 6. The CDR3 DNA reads TGCGCCAGCAGCTTGGCCAATCTAGCGGACTCCTACGAGCAGTACTTC. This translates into CASSLANLADSYEQYF.

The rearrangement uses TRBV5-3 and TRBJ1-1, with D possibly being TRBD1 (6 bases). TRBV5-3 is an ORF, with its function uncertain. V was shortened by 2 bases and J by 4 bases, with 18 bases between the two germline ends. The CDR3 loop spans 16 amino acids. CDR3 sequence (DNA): TGTGCCAGAAGCTTTAGGCAGACAGGTTCGGCCACTGAAGCTTTCTTT. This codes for CARSFRQTGSATEAFF.

The CDR3 coding sequence is TGTGCCAGCAGTCTTCGAGCCCCCAATGAGCAGTTCTTC. This gives the protein CASSLRAPNEQFF. The chain combines TRBV28 with TRBJ2-1; D unclear. CDR3 length: 13 residues. V lost 5 bases and J lost 6, with 11 bases in between. Per germline, CDR1 MDHEN and CDR2 SYDVKM. Together with reference TRBV28 and TRBJ2-1, the CDR3 gives the full variable domain: DVKVTQSSRYLVKRTGEKVFLECVQDMDHENMFWYRQDPGLGLRLIYFSYDVKMKEKGDIPEGYSVSREKKERFSLILESASTNQTSMYLCASSLRAPNEQFFGPGTRLTVL.

CDR3 amino acids: CASSPRTSGPNTGELFF. DNA of the CDR3: TGTGCCAGCAGCCCCCGGACTAGCGGGCCCAACACCGGGGAGCTGTTTTTT. V is TRBV7-8 and J is TRBJ2-2; 11 nucleotides align to TRBD2. Germline CDR1 and CDR2: SGHVS and FQNEAQ. This CDR3 has 17 amino acids. With V trimmed by 5 bases and J by 2 bases, 7 bases remained unmatched.

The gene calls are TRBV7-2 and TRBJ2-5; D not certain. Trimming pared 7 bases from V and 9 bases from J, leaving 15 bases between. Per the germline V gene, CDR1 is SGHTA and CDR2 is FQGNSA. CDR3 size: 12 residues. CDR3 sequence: CASNLYGEAQYF. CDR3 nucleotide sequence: TGTGCCAGCAACCTATATGGCGAGGCCCAGTACTTC.

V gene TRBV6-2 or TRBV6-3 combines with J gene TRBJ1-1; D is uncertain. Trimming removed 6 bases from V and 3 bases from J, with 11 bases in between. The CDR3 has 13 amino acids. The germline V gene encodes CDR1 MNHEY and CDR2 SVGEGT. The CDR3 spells CASSRNTDTEAFF. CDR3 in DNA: TGTGCCAGCAGCCGTAACACGGACACTGAAGCTTTCTTT.

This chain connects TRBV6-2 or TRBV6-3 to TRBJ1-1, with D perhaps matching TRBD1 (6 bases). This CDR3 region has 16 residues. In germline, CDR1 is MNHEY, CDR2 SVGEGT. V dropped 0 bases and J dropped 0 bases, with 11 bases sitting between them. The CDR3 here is CASSYSTGDMNTEAFF. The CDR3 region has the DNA TGTGCCAGCAGTTACTCGACAGGAGACATGAACACTGAAGCTTTCTTT.

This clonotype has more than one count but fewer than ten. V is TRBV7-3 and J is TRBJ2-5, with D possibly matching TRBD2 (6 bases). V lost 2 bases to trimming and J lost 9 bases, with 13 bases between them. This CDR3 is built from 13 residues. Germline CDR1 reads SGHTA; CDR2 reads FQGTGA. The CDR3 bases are TGTGCCAGCAGCTTATTTGGAGGGTTTGCCCAGTACTTC. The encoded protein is CASSLFGGFAQYF.

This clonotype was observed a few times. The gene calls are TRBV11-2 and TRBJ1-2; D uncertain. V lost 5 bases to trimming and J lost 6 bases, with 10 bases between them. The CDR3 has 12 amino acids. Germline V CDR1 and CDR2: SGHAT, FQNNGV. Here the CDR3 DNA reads TGTGCCAGCAGCCTCTTTCGGGATGGCTACACCTTC. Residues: CASSLFRDGYTF.

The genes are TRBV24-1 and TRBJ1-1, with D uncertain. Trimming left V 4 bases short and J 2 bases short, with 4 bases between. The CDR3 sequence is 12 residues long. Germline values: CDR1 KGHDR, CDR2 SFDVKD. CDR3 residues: CATSDANTEAFF. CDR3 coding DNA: TGTGCCACCAGTGACGCCAACACTGAAGCTTTCTTT.

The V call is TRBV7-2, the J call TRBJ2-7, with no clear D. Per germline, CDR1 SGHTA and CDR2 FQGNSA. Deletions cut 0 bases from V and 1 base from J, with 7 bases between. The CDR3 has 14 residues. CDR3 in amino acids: CASSLAAVSYEQYF. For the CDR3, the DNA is TGTGCCAGCAGCTTAGCGGCGGTTTCCTACGAGCAGTACTTC.

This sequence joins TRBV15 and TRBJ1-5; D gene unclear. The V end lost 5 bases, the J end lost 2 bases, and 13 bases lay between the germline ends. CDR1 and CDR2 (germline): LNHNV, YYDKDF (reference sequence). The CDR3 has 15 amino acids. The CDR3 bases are TGTGCCACCAGCCGGTGGGGAGAGGGCAATCAGCCCCAGCATTTT. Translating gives CATSRWGEGNQPQHF.